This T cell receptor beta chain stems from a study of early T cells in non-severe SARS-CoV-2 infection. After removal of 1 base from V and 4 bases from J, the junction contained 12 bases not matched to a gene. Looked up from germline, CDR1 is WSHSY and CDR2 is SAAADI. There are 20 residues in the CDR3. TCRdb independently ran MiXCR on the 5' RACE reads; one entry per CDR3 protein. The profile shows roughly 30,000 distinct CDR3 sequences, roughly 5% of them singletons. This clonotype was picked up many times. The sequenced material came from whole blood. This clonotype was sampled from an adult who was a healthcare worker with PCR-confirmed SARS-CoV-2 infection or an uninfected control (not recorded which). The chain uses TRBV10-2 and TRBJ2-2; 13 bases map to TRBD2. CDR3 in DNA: TGCGCCAGCAGTGAGTGGGGACTAGCGGGACGGAGGGTAACCACCGGGGAGCTGTTTTTT. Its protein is CASSEWGLAGRRVTTGELFF.